Sequencing of this T cell receptor (beta chain) was carried out in a study of beta chain features in type 1 diabetes. Investigators reverse transcribed all isolated RNA, so they sequenced expressed TCRB transcripts. Method: immunoSEQ multiplex PCR; TCRdb's copy keeps in-frame clones and lacks some. This sample carries 900,000 or so clones, roughly 16% of them seen once, and the ten largest clones take 0.02% to 0.025%. V lost 5 bases to trimming and J lost 5 bases, with 9 bases between them. This CDR3 contains 11 residues. Per the germline V gene, CDR1 is SQVTM and CDR2 is ANQGSEA. This clonotype was obtained from a woman aged 18-29 years in good health. The sequenced sample consisted of naive CD4+ T cells from blood. The V call is TRBV29-1, the J call TRBJ2-5, with D unresolved. Here the CDR3 DNA reads TGCAGCGTTACAGTTCCCGAGACCCAGTACTTC. It encodes CSVTVPETQYF.